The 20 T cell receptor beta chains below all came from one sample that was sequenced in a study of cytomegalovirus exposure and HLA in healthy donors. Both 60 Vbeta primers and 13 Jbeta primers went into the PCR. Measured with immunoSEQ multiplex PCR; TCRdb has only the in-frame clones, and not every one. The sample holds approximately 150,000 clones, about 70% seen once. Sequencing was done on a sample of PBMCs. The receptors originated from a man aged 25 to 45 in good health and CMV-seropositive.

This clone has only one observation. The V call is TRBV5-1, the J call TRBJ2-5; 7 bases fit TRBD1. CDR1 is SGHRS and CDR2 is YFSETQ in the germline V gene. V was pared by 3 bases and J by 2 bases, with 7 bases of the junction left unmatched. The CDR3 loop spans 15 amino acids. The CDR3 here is CASSYRDREQETQYF. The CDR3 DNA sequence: TGCGCCAGCAGCTACCGGGACAGAGAACAAGAGACCCAGTACTTC.

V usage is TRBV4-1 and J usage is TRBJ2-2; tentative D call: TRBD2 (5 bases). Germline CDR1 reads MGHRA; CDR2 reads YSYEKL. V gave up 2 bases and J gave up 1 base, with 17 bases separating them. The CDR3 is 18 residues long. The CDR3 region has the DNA TGCGCCAGCAGCCAACTGGGGTATGGGGAGTTGAACACCGGGGAGCTGTTTTTT. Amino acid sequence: CASSQLGYGELNTGELFF.

The CDR3 nucleotides read TGCGCCAGCAGCCCTCCTGGACTAGCGGGATCCGGGGAGCTGTTTTTT. Its protein is CASSPPGLAGSGELFF. The rearrangement uses TRBV5-1 and TRBJ2-2; 12 bases map to TRBD2. Looked up from germline, CDR1 is SGHRS and CDR2 is YFSETQ. V dropped 4 bases and J dropped 6; count of bases not matched to a gene: 7. The CDR3 is 16 amino acids.

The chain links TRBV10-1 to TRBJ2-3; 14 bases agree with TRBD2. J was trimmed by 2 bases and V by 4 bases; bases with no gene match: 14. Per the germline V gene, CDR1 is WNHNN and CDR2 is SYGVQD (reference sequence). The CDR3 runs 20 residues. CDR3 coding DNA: TGCGCCAGCAGTGGACCGTCCGGGACTAGCGGGAGAGGGGCCACAGATACGCAGTATTTT. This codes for CASSGPSGTSGRGATDTQYF.

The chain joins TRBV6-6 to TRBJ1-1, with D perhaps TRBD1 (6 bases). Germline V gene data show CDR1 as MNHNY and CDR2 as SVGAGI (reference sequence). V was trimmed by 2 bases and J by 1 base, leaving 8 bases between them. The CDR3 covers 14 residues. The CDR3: CASSYGQKNTEAFF. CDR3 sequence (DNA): TGTGCCAGCAGTTACGGACAGAAGAACACTGAAGCTTTCTTT.

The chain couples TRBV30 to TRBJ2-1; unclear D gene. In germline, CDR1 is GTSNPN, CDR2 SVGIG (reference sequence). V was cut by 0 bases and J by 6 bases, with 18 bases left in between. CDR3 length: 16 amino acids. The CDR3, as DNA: TGTGCCTGGAGTGTCGGTTCTCTGGCTAGTCTCAATGAGCAGTTCTTC. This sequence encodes CAWSVGSLASLNEQFF.

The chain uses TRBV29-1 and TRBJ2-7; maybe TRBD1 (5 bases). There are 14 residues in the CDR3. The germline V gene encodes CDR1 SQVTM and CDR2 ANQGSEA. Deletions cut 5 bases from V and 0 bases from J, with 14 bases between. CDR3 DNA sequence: TGCAGCGTTATAAACCCAGGGAACTCCTACGAGCAGTACTTC. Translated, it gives CSVINPGNSYEQYF.

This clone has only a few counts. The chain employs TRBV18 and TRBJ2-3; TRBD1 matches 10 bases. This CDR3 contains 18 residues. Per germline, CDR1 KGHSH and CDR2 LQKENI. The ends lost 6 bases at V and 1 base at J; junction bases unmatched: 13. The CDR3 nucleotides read TGTGCCAGCTCGAGGAGTTCGCCCGGGACAGGGGGCACAGATACGCAGTATTTT. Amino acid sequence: CASSRSSPGTGGTDTQYF. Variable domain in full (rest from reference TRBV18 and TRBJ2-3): NAGVMQNPRHLVRRRGQEARLRCSPMKGHSHVYWYRQLPEEGLKFMVYLQKENIIDESGMPKERFSAEFPKEGPSILRIQQVVRGDSAAYFCASSRSSPGTGGTDTQYFGPGTRLTVL.

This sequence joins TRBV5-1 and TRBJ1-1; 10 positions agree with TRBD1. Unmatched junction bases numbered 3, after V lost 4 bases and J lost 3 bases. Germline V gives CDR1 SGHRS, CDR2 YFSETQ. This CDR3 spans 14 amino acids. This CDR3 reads CASSLTGGYTEAFF. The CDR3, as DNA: TGCGCCAGCAGCCTGACAGGGGGCTACACTGAAGCTTTCTTT.

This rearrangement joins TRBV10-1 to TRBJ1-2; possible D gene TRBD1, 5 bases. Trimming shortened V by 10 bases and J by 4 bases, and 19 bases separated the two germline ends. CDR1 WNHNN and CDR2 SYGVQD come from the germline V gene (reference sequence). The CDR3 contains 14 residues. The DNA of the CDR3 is TGCGCCACCCCACACTATGCGGACATCTATGGCTACACCTTC. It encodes CATPHYADIYGYTF.

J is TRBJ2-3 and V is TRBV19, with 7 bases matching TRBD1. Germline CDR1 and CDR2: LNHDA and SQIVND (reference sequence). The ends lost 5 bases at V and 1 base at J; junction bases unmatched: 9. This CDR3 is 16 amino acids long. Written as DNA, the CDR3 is TGTGCCAGTAGTCTCAACCTAGGGACAGGCACAGATACGCAGTATTTT. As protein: CASSLNLGTGTDTQYF.

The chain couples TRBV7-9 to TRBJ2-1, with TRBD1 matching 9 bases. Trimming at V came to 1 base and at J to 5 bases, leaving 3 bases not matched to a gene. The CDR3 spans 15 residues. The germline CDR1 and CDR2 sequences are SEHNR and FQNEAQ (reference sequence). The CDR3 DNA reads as TGTGCCAGCAGCTTAGGGGGACAGGGCCACAATGAGCAGTTCTTC. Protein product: CASSLGGQGHNEQFF.

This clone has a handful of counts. For the CDR3, the DNA is TGTGCTAGTGGTTTGTCCCGCTCAATGGAGGGAGCTTTCTTT. It yields the protein CASGLSRSMEGAFF. The chain carries TRBV12-5 and TRBJ1-1, with unresolved D. CDR1 and CDR2 (germline): LGHNT, FRNRAP. The CDR3 length is 14 residues. V was clipped by 2 bases and J by 10 bases, with 17 bases between them.

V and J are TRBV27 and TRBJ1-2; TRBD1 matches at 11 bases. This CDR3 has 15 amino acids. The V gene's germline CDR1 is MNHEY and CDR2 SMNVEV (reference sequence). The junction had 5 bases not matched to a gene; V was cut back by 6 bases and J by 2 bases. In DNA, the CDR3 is TGTGCCAGCAGGATAGGGACAGGGGGGAACTATGGCTACACCTTC. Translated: CASRIGTGGNYGYTF.

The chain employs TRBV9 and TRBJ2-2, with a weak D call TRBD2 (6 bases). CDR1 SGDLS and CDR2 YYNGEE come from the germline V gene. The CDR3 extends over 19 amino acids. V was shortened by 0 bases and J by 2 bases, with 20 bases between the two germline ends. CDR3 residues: CASSVAPPAGSGNTGELFF. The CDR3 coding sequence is TGTGCCAGCAGCGTAGCCCCCCCTGCCGGGAGTGGTAACACCGGGGAGCTGTTTTTT.

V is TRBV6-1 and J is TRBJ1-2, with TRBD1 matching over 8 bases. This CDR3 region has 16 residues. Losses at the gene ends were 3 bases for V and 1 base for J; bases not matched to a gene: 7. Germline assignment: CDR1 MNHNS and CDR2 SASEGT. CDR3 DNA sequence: TGTGCCAGCAGTGACGGACAGGGTCGTTTTAACTATGGCTACACCTTC. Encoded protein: CASSDGQGRFNYGYTF.

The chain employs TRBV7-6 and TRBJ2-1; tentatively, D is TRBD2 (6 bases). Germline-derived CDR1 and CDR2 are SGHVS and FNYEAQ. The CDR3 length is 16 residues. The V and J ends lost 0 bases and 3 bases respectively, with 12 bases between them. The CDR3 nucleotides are TGTGCCAGCAGCTTAGCCGGTAGCGGAGGCTACAATGAGCAGTTCTTC. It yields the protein CASSLAGSGGYNEQFF.

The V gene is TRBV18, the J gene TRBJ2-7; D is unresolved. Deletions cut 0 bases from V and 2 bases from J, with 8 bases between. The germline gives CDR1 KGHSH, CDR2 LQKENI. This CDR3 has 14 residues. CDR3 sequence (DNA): TGTGCCAGCTCACCACCGAACAGTCCCTACGAGCAGTACTTC. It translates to CASSPPNSPYEQYF.

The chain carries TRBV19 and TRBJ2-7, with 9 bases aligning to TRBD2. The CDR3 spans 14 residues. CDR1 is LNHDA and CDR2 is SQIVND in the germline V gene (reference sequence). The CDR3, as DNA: TGTACCAAAGACAACCTAGCGGGACGCTACGAGCAGTACTTC. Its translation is CTKDNLAGRYEQYF.

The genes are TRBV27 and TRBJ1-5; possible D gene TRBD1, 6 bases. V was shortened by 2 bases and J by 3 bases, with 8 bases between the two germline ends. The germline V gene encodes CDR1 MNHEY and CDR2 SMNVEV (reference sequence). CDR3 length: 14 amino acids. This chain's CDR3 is CASSLNRVNQPQHF. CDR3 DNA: TGTGCCAGCAGTTTAAACAGGGTCAATCAGCCCCAGCATTTT.